This is a list of T cell receptor beta chains from one sample in a study of PD-1 blockade in classical Hodgkin lymphoma. The method was immunoSEQ multiplex PCR; TCRdb's version includes in-frame clones alone and lacks a portion of them. The sample consists of about 97,000 clones, roughly 88% of them appearing once. Sequencing was performed on peripheral blood mononuclear cells (PBMCs), taken at baseline. Receptors originate from a human donor with classical Hodgkin lymphoma. CDR3s leave out the opening cysteine and the closing phenylalanine or tryptophan. Fields, in order: V gene, J gene, CDR3 protein.

v_call: TRBV5-4; j_call: TRBJ1-2; cdr3_aa: ASSLVVRGATGT
v_call: TRBV14; j_call: TRBJ1-6; cdr3_aa: ASSGQGRSPLH
v_call: TRBV30; j_call: TRBJ1-4; cdr3_aa: AWSVQGINEKLF
v_call: TRBV5-5; j_call: TRBJ2-3; cdr3_aa: ASSSGLAGSFTDTQY
v_call: TRBV7-2; j_call: TRBJ2-1; cdr3_aa: ASSLDAGGYNEQF
v_call: TRBV18; j_call: TRBJ2-3; cdr3_aa: ASSPPAGAGGSTDTQY
v_call: TRBV18; j_call: TRBJ2-3; cdr3_aa: ASSRTSGTGGDTQY
v_call: TRBV2; j_call: TRBJ2-2; cdr3_aa: ASSSSGRASGELF
v_call: TRBV7-8; j_call: TRBJ2-5; cdr3_aa: ASSFQQETQY
v_call: TRBV19; j_call: TRBJ2-1; cdr3_aa: ASSMALVNEQF
v_call: TRBV28; j_call: TRBJ2-3; cdr3_aa: ASSLGWQSTSGYTDTQY
v_call: TRBV6-4; j_call: TRBJ2-1; cdr3_aa: ASSAQGLYNEQF
v_call: TRBV9; j_call: TRBJ2-2; cdr3_aa: ASSPGLQYGELF
v_call: TRBV4-1; j_call: TRBJ2-5; cdr3_aa: ASSQGRWETQY
v_call: TRBV4-3; j_call: TRBJ1-2; cdr3_aa: ASSQDRNYGYT
v_call: TRBV5-1; j_call: TRBJ2-1; cdr3_aa: ASSESVEQF
v_call: TRBV11-1; j_call: TRBJ2-5; cdr3_aa: ASSLRWGLQETQY
v_call: TRBV19; j_call: TRBJ1-2; cdr3_aa: ASSISGTATNYGYT